Here is one T cell receptor beta chain with its context. The sample comes from a study of blood T cell repertoires in COVID-19. TCRdb's copy holds only in-frame clones and misses some; the assay was immunoSEQ multiplex PCR. The sample has approximately 250,000 clones; around 84% are singletons. The sample consisted of peripheral blood. The source of this sequence is a woman aged 40 to 55 who had recovered from COVID-19.

The chain's CDR3 is CASSQAQRTEAFF. The CDR3 nucleotides are TGTGCCAGCAGCCAAGCTCAGCGGACTGAAGCTTTCTTT. This sequence joins TRBV3-1 (or the pseudogene TRBV3-2) and TRBJ1-1; D is unclear. Trimming took 1 base from V and 5 from J, leaving 8 bases between them. From germline, CDR1 is LGHDT and CDR2 YNNKEL (reference sequence). The CDR3 is 13 amino acids.